The rows below give T cell receptor beta chains drawn from one sample of a study of immune evolution from preneoplasia to lung adenocarcinoma. Repertoires were generated with immunoSEQ multiplex PCR, while TCRdb's copy carries only in-frame clones and drops some. The sample carries under 9,500 clones, around 79% recorded once. Sequenced input: FFPE minimally invasive lung adenocarcinoma tissue. The receptors here all came from a person aged 70 to 85 with lung adenocarcinoma. CDR3s include the opening cysteine and the closing phenylalanine or tryptophan. D genes are given only for firm matches. Expanded clones are given a class, and other clones once, few, many or no size at all.

d_call: TRBD2; clone_size: NA; v_call: TRBV5-6; j_call: TRBJ2-7; cdr3_nt: TGTGCCAGCAGCTTGGGCGGTAGCGGGGATTCCTCCTACGAGCAGTACTTC; cdr3_aa: CASSLGGSGDSSYEQYF
d_call: NA; clone_size: NA; v_call: TRBV5-1; j_call: TRBJ2-7; cdr3_nt: TGCGCCAGCAGCTACAAAAGGGGTCTCTACGAGCAGTACTTC; cdr3_aa: CASSYKRGLYEQYF
d_call: NA; clone_size: NA; v_call: TRBV27; j_call: TRBJ2-5; cdr3_nt: TGTGCCAGCAGTTCCCTCGGGGAGACCCAGTACTTC; cdr3_aa: CASSSLGETQYF
d_call: TRBD1; clone_size: NA; v_call: TRBV5-4; j_call: TRBJ1-1; cdr3_nt: TGTGCCAGCAGCCCGGCGACAGGGGAGGAGACTGAAGCTTTCTTT; cdr3_aa: CASSPATGEETEAFF
d_call: NA; clone_size: few; v_call: TRBV19; j_call: TRBJ2-1; cdr3_nt: TGTGCCAGTAGCCGGCAGGCTGGTGGAGTGAATGAGCAGTTCTTC; cdr3_aa: CASSRQAGGVNEQFF
d_call: TRBD2; clone_size: NA; v_call: TRBV7-2; j_call: TRBJ2-5; cdr3_nt: TGTGCCAGCAGCCCCGGGGTCACGCGGGGGGGGACCCAGTACTTC; cdr3_aa: CASSPGVTRGGTQYF
d_call: TRBD2; clone_size: NA; v_call: TRBV7-6; j_call: TRBJ2-1; cdr3_nt: TGTGCCAGCAGCCGGCAGGCGGGAGGTATCGATGAGCAGTTCTTC; cdr3_aa: CASSRQAGGIDEQFF
d_call: NA; clone_size: NA; v_call: TRBV5-4; j_call: TRBJ2-1; cdr3_nt: TGTGCCAGCAGTTCTAGGGGGGGCAACTCCTACAATGAGCAGTTCTTC; cdr3_aa: CASSSRGGNSYNEQFF
d_call: TRBD1; clone_size: NA; v_call: TRBV7-9; j_call: TRBJ1-5; cdr3_nt: TGTGCCAGCAGCTTAGAGGGGGCACGGCAGCCCCAGCATTTT; cdr3_aa: CASSLEGARQPQHF
d_call: TRBD1; clone_size: NA; v_call: TRBV29-1; j_call: TRBJ2-7; cdr3_nt: TGCAGCGCCGCGTTCCGGGACAGGGGGCCTAACCAGTACTTC; cdr3_aa: CSAAFRDRGPNQYF
d_call: NA; clone_size: NA; v_call: TRBV20-1; j_call: TRBJ1-2; cdr3_nt: TGCAGTGCTCCAGGGGATTATGGCTACACCTTC; cdr3_aa: CSAPGDYGYTF
d_call: NA; clone_size: NA; v_call: TRBV7-2; j_call: TRBJ2-1; cdr3_nt: TGTGCCAGCAGCCTTCCTGACAATGAGCAGTTCTTC; cdr3_aa: CASSLPDNEQFF
d_call: NA; clone_size: few; v_call: TRBV9; j_call: TRBJ2-1; cdr3_nt: TGTGCCAGCAGCGTAGACGGAACTAATGAGCAGTTCTTC; cdr3_aa: CASSVDGTNEQFF
d_call: NA; clone_size: NA; v_call: TRBV29-1; j_call: TRBJ1-1; cdr3_nt: TGCAGCGTATTAGACACTGAAGCTTTCTTT; cdr3_aa: CSVLDTEAFF
d_call: NA; clone_size: NA; v_call: TRBV27; j_call: TRBJ2-1; cdr3_nt: TGTGCCAGCAGTTTATCTACCACTAGTAATGAGCAGTTCTTC; cdr3_aa: CASSLSTTSNEQFF
d_call: NA; clone_size: NA; v_call: TRBV5-4; j_call: TRBJ1-1; cdr3_nt: TGTGCCAGCAGCACATGGTTGGCCACTGAAGCTTTCTTT; cdr3_aa: CASSTWLATEAFF
d_call: TRBD1; clone_size: few; v_call: TRBV27; j_call: TRBJ2-7; cdr3_nt: TGTGCCAGCAGTCGGACAGGGTCCTACGAGCAGTACTTC; cdr3_aa: CASSRTGSYEQYF